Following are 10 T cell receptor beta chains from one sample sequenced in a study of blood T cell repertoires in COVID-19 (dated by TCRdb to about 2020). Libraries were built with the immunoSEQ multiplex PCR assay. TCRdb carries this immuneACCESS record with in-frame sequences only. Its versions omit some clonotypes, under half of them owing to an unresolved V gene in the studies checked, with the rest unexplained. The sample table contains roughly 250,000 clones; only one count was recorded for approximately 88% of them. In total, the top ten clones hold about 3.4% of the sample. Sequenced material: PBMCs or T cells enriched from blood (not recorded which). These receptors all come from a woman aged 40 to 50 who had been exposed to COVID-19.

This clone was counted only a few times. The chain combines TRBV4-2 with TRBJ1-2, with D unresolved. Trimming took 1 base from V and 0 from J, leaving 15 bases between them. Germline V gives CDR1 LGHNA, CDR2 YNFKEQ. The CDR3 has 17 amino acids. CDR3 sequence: CASSQVARQQSNYGYTF. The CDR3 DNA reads TGTGCCAGCAGCCAAGTCGCGAGGCAACAATCTAACTATGGCTACACCTTC.

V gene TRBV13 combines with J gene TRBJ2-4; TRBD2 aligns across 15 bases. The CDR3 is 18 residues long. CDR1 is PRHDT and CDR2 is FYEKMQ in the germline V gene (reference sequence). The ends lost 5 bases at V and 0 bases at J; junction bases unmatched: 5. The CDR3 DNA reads TGTGCCAGCAGCCGGACTAGCGGGGGGGTCCTAGCCAAAAACATTCAGTACTTC. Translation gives CASSRTSGGVLAKNIQYF.

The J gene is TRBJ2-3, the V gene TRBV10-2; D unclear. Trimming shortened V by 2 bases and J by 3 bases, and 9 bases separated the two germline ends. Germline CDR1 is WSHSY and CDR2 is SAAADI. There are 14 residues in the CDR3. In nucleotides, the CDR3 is TGCGCCAGCAGTGAGAGAGGTCTAACAGATACGCAGTATTTT. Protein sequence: CASSERGLTDTQYF.

DNA for the CDR3: TGTGCCAGCAGTCGAAAGGGGACAGCGAACACCGGGGAGCTGTTTTTT. Residues: CASSRKGTANTGELFF. The rearrangement uses TRBV6-6 and TRBJ2-2; 7 bases agree with TRBD1. The CDR3 loop spans 16 amino acids. The V segment lost 5 bases and the J segment 0 bases; nucleotides outside the gene matches: 6. Germline V gene data show CDR1 as MNHNY and CDR2 as SVGAGI (reference sequence).

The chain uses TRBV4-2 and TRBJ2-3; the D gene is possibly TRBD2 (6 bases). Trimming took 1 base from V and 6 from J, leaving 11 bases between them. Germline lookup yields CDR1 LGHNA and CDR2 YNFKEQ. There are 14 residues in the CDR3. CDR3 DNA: TGTGCCAGCAGCCAAGTGGCGGGGAAGGATACGCAGTATTTT. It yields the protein CASSQVAGKDTQYF.

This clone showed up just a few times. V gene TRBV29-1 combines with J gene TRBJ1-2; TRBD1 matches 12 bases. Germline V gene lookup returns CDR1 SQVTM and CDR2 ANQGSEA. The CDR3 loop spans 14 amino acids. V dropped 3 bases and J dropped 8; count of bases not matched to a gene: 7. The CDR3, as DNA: TGCAGCGTTGAGCCCTCCGGGACAGGGGGCGGCTACACCTTC. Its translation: CSVEPSGTGGGYTF.

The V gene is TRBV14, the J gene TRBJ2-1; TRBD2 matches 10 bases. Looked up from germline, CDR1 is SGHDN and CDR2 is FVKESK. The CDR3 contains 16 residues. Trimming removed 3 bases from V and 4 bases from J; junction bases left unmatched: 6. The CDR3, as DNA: TGTGCCAGCAGCCAGACTAGCGGGTTGGTTTACAATGAGCAGTTCTTC. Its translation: CASSQTSGLVYNEQFF.

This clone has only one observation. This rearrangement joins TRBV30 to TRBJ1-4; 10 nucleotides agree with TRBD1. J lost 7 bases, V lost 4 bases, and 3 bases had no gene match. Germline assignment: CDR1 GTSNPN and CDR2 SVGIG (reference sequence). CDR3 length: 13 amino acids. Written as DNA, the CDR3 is TGTGCCTGGAACCGGGACAGGGGTGAAAAACTGTTTTTT. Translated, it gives CAWNRDRGEKLFF.

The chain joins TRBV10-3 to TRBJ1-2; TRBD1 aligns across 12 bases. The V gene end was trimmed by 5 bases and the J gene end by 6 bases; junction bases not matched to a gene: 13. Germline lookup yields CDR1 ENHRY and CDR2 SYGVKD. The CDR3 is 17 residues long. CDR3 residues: CAISKPGQGATGDGYTF. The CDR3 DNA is TGTGCCATCAGTAAACCGGGACAGGGGGCCACAGGAGATGGCTACACCTTC.

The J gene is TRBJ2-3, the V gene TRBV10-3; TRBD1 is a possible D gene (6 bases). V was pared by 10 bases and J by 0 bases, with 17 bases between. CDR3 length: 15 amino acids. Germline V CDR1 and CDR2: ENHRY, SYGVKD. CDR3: CATINPGASTDTQYF. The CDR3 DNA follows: TGTGCCACGATCAATCCAGGGGCTAGCACAGATACGCAGTATTTT.